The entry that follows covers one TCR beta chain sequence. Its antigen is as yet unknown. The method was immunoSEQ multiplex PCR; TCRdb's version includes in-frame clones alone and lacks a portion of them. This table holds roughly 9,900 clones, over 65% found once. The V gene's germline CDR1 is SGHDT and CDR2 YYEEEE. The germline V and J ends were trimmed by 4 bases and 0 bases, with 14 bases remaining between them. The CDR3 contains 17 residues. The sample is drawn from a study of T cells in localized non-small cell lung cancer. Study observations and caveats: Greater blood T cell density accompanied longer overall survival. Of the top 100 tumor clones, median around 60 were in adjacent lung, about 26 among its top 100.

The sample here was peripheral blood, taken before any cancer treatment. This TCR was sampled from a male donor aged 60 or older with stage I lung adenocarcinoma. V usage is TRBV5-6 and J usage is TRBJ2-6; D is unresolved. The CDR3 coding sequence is TGTGCCAGCAGCCCAAGGACGGTAAGCTCTGGGGCCAACGTCCTGACTTTC. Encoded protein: CASSPRTVSSGANVLTF.